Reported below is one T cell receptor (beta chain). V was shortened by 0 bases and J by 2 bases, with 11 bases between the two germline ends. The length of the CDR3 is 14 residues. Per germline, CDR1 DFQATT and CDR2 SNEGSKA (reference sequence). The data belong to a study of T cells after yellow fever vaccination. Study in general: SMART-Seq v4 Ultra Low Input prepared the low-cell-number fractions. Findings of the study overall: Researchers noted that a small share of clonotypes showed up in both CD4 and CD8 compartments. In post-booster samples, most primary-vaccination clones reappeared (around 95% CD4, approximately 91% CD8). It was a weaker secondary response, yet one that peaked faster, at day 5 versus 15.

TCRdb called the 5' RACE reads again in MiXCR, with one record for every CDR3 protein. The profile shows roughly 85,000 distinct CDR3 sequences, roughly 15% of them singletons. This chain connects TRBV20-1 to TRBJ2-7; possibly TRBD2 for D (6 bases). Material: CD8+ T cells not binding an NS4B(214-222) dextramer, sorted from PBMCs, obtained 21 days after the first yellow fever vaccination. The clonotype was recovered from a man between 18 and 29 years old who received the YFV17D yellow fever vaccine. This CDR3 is CSARDVADTYEQYF. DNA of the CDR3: TGCAGTGCTAGAGATGTAGCGGACACCTACGAGCAGTACTTC.